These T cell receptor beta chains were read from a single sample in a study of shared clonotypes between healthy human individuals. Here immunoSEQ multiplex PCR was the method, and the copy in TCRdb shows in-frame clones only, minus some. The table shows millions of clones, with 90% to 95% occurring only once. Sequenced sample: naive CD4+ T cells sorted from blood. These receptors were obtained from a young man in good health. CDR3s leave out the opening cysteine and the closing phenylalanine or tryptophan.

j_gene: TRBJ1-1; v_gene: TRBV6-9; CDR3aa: ASRNPGQKIPMNTEAF
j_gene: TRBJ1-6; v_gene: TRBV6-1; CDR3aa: ASSEEGGNSPLH
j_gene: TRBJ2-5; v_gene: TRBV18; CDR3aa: ASSPLRGTQETQY
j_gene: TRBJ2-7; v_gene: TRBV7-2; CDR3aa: ASSLKGTGLRYEQY
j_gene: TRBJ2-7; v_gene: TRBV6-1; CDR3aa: ASYHRDRTYEQY
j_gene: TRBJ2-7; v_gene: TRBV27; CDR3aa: ASSRTGTGYEQY
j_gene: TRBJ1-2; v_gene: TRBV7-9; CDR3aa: ASSLGQGSYGYT
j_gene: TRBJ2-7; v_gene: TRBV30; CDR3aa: AWRVAGGPSGEQY
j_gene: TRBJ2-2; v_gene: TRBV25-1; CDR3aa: ASSEQGPRELF
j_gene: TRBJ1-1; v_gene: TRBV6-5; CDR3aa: ASRTLNTEAF
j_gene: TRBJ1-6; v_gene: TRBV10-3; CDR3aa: AISESGPSPLH
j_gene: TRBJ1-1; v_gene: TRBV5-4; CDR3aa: ASSLDRTGAEAF
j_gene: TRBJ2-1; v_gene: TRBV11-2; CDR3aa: ASSLDPSSGRAGEQF
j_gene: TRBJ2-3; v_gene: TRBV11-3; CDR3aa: ASSLHSTSTDTQY
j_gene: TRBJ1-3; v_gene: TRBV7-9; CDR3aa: ASSLSRNSGNTIY
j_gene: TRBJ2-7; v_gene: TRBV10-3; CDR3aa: AIRGQGNDEQY
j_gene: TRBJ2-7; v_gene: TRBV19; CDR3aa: ASNPGRSYEQY
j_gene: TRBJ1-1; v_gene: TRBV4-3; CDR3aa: ASSPIPPQENTEAF
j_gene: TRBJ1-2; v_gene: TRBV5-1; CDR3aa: ASSPIGDGYT
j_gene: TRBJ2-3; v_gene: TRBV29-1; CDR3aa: STDRASTDTQY
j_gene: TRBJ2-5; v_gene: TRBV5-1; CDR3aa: ASSLVLSQETQY
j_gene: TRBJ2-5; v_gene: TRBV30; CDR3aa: AWTGQGGSQETQY
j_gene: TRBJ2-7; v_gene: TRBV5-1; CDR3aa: ASSLVGKEQY
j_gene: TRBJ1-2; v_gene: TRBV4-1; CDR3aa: ASSPGRNYGYT
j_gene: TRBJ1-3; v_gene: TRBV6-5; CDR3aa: ASSPGGNTIY
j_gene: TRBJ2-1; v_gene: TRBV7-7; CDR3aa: ASSLQGPNYNEQF
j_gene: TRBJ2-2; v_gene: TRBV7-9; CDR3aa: ASSSSRQTTGELF
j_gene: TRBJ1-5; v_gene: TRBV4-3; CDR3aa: ASSPERSNQPQH
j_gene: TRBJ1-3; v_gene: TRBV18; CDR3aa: ASSPDRTLSGNTIY
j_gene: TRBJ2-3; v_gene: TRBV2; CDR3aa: ASREKGLSSGSMSTDTQY
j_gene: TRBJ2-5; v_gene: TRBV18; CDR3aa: ASSPTRETQY
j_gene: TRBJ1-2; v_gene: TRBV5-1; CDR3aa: ASSPSPGTGSGYGYT
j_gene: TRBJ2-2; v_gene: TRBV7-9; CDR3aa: ASSLAPGNTGELF
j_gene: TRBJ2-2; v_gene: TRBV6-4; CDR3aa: ASSGQSYGELF
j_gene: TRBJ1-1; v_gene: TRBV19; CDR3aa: ASSTTRLAEAF
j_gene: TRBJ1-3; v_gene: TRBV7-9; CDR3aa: ASSSYRNGGNTIY
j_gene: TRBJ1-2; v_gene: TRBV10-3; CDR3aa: ATGGQGYGYT